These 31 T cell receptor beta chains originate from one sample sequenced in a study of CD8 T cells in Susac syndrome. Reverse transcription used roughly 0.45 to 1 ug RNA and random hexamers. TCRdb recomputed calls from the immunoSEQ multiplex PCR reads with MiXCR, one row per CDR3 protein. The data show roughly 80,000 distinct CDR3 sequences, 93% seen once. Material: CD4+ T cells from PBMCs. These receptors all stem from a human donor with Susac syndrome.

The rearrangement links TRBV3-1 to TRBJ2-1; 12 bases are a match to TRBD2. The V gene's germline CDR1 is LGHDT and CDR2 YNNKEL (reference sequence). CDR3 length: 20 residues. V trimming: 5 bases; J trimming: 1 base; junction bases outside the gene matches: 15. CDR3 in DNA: TGTGCCAGCAGCTCCCAAGGCCCCCGACTAGCGGGGGATTCCTACAATGAGCAGTTCTTC. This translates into CASSSQGPRLAGDSYNEQFF.

The DNA for the CDR3 is TGTGCCTATCAGCGGAGGCCTGGAAACACCATATATTTT. Its translation: CAYQRRPGNTIYF. This chain uses TRBV30 with TRBJ1-3; D gene ambiguous. Germline V gene lookup returns CDR1 GTSNPN and CDR2 SVGIG (reference sequence). The CDR3 sequence is 13 residues long. The ends were cut back, 7 bases at V and 2 bases at J, with 12 bases in the middle.

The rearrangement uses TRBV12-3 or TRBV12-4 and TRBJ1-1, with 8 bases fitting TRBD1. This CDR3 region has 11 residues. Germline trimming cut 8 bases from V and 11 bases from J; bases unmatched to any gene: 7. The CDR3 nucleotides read TGTGCCAGCGGCTACAGGGGGATGGCTTTCTTT. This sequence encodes CASGYRGMAFF.

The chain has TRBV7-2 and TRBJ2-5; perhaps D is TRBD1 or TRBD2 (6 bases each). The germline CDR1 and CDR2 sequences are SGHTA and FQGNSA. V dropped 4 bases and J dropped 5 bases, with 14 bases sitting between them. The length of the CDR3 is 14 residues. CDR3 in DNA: TGTGCCAGCAGCTACAATAAAGGGGGGGAGACCCAGTACTTC. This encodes CASSYNKGGETQYF.

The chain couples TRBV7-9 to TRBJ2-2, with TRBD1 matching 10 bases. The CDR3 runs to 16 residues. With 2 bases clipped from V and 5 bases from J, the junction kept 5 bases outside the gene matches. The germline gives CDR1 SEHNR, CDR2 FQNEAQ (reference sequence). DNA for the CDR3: TGTGCCAGCAGCTTACCGGGACAGGGGCGGACCGGGGAGCTGTTTTTT. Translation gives CASSLPGQGRTGELFF. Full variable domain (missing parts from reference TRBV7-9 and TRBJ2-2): DTGVSQNPRHKITKRGQNVTFRCDPISEHNRLYWYRQTLGQGPEFLTYFQNEAQLEKSRLLSDRFSAERPKGSFSTLEIQRTEQGDSAMYLCASSLPGQGRTGELFFGEGSRLTVL.

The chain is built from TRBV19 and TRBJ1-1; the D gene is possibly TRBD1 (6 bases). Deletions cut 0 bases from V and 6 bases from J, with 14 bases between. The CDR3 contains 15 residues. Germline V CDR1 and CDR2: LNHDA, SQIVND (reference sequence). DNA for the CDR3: TGTGCCAGTAGTATAGATCTTAGGGGGATCGCTGAAGCTTTCTTT. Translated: CASSIDLRGIAEAFF.

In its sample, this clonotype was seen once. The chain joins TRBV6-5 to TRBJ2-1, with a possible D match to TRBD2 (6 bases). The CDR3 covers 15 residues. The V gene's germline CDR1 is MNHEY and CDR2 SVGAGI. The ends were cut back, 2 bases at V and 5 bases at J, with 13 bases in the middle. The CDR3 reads CASSYDRGTNNEQFF. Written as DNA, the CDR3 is TGTGCCAGCAGTTACGATCGGGGGACCAACAATGAGCAGTTCTTC.

CDR3 DNA: TGCAGCGCGGGGACAGTTACGAACACCGGGGAGCTGTTTTTT. Its translation: CSAGTVTNTGELFF. J is TRBJ2-2 and V is TRBV29-1, with 7 positions matching TRBD1. The CDR3 is 14 residues long. Trimming took 7 bases from V and 0 from J; bases not matched to a gene: 5. CDR1 is SQVTM, CDR2 ANQGSEA, per germline.

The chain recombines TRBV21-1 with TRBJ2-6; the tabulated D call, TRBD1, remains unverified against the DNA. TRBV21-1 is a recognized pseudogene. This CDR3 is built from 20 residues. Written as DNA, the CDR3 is TGTGCCACTTTGGTGGGCACAGGGTATAGTTTTTCCTCTGGGGCCAACGTCCTGACTTTC. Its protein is CATLVGTGYSFSSGANVLTF.

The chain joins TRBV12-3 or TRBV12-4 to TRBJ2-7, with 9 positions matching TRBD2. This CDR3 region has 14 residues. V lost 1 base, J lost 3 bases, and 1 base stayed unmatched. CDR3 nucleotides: TGTGCCAGCAGTTTAGGGCGGGGGGGCTACGAGCAGTACTTC. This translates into CASSLGRGGYEQYF.

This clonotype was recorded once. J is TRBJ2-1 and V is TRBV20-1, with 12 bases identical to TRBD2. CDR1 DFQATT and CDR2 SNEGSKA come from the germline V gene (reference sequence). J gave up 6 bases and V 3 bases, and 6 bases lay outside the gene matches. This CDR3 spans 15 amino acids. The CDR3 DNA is TGCAGTGCTAGTCTTGGACTAGCGGGGTTCAATGAGCAGTTCTTC. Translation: CSASLGLAGFNEQFF.

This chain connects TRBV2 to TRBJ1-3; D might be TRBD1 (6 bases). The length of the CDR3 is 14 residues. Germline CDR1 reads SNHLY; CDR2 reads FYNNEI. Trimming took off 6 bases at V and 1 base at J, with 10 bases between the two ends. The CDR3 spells CASRGDISGNTIYF. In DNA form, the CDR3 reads TGTGCCAGCAGGGGGGACATTTCTGGAAACACCATATATTTT.

The CDR3 loop reads CAWSVGSGRGYNEQFF. The CDR3 DNA follows: TGTGCCTGGAGTGTTGGTAGCGGGAGGGGCTACAATGAGCAGTTCTTC. This sequence joins TRBV30 and TRBJ2-1; 11 nucleotides match TRBD2. The junction had 4 bases not matched to a gene; V was cut back by 0 bases and J by 3 bases. CDR3 length equals 16 residues. Germline V lookup: CDR1 GTSNPN, CDR2 SVGIG (reference sequence).

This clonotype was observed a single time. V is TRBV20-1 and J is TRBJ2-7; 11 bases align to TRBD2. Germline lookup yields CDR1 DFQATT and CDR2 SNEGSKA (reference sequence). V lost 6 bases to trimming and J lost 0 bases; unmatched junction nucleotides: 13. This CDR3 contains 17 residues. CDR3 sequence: CSATTPLTSGSSYEQYF. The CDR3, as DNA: TGCAGTGCAACAACCCCCCTCACTAGCGGGAGCTCCTACGAGCAGTACTTC.

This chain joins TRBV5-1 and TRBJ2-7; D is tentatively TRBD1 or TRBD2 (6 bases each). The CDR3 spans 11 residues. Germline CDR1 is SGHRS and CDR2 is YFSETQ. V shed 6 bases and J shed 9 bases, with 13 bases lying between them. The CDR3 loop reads CASKSGAAQYF. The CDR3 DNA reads TGCGCCAGCAAGTCGGGGGCGGCGCAGTACTTC.

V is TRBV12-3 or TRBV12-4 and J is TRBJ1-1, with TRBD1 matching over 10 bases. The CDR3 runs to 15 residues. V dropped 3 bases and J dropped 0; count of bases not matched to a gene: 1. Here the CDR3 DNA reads TGTGCCAGCAGTTTGGACAGGGGGGTGAACACTGAAGCTTTCTTT. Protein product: CASSLDRGVNTEAFF.

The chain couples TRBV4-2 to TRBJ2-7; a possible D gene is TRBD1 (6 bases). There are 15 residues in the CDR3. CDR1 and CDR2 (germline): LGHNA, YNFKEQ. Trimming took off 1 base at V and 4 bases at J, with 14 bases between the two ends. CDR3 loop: CASSQASGTIYEQYF. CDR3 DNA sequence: TGTGCCAGCAGCCAAGCCTCCGGGACAATATACGAGCAGTACTTC.

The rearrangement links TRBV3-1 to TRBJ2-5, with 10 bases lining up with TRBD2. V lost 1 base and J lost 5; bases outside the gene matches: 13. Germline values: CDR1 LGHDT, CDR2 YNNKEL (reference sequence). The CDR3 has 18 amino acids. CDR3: CASSQGTLSGGAMETQYF. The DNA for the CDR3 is TGTGCCAGCAGCCAAGGGACTCTAAGCGGGGGGGCCATGGAGACCCAGTACTTC.

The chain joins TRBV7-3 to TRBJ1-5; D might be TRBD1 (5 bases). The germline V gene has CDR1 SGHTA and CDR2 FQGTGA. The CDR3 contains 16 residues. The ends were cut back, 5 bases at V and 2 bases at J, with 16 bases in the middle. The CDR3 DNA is TGTGCCAGCAGCGAGAACAAGGCGGGGGGCAATCAGCCCCAGCATTTT. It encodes CASSENKAGGNQPQHF.

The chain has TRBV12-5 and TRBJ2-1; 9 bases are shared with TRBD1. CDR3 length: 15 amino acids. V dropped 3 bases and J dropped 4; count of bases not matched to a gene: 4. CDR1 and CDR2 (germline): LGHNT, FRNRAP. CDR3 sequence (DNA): TGTGCTAGTGGTTTACAGGGGGCGGGGTACAATGAGCAGTTCTTC. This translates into CASGLQGAGYNEQFF.

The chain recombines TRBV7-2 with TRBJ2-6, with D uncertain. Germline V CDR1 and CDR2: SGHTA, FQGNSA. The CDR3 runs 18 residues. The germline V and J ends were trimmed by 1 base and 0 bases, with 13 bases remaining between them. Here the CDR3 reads CASSLGIGSPSGANVLTF. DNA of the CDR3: TGTGCCAGCAGCTTAGGTATCGGCAGTCCCTCTGGGGCCAACGTCCTGACTTTC. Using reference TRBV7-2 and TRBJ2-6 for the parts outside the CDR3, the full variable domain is GAGVSQSPSNKVTEKGKDVELRCDPISGHTALYWYRQSLGQGLEFLIYFQGNSAPDKSGLPSDRFSAERTGGSVSTLTIQRTQQEDSAVYLCASSLGIGSPSGANVLTFGAGSRLTVL.

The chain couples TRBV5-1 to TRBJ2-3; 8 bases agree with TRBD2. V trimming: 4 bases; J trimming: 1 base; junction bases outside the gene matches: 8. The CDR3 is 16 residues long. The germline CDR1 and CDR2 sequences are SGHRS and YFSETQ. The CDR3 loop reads CASSPPGLEGTDTQYF. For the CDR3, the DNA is TGCGCCAGCAGCCCTCCGGGACTAGAGGGCACAGATACGCAGTATTTT.

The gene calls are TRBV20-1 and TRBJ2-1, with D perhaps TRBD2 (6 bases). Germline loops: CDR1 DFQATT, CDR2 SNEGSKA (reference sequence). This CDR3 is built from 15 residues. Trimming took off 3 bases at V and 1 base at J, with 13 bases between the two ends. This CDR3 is CSARKGAGSYNEQFF. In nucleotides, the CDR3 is TGCAGTGCTAGGAAAGGGGCGGGGTCCTACAATGAGCAGTTCTTC.

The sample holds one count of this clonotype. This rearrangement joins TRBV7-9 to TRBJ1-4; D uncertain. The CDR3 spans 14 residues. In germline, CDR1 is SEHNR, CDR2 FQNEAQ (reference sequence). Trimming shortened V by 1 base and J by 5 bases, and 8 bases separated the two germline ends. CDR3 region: CASSLVASNEKLFF. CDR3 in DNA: TGTGCCAGCAGCTTAGTAGCTTCCAATGAAAAACTGTTTTTT.

CDR3 sequence (DNA): TGTGCCAGCAGTTTAAGGATGGGGCAGGGAGAGACCCAGTACTTC. It yields the protein CASSLRMGQGETQYF. V usage is TRBV12-3 or TRBV12-4 and J usage is TRBJ2-5; TRBD1 is a possible D gene (5 bases). The CDR3 is made up of 15 amino acids. V lost 2 bases to trimming and J lost 4 bases, with 14 bases between them.

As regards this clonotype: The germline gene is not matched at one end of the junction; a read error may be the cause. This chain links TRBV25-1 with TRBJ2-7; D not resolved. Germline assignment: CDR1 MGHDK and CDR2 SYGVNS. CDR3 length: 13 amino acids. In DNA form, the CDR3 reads TGTGCCAGCAGTGAATCGACCGGTCCGGGCATGAGTTTC. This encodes CASSESTGPGMSF.

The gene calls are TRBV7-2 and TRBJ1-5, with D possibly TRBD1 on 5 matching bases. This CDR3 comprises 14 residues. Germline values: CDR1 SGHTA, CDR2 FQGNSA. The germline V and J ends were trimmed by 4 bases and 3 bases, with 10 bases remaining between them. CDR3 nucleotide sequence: TGTGCCAGCAGCTCCGACAGAGTCAATCAGCCCCAGCATTTT. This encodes CASSSDRVNQPQHF.

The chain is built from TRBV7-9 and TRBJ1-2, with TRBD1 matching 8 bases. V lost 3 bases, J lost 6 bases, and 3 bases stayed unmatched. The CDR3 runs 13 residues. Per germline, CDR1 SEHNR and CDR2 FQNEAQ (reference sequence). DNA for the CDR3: TGTGCCAGCAGCTTCCGGGACAGGAATGGCTACACCTTC. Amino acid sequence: CASSFRDRNGYTF.

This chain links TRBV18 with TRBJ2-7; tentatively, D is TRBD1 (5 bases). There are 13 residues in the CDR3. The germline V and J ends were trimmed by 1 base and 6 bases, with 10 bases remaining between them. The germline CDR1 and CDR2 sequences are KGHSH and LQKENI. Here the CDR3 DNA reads TGTGCCAGCTCACCACGCAACCAGGGCGAGCAGTACTTC. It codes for CASSPRNQGEQYF.

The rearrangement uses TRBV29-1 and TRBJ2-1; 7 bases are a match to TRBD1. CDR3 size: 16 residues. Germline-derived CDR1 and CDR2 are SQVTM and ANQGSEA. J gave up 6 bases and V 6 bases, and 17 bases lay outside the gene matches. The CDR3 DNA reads TGCAGCGTAACCGGGACAGCCCATAGTAAGGTCAATGAGCAGTTCTTC. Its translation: CSVTGTAHSKVNEQFF.

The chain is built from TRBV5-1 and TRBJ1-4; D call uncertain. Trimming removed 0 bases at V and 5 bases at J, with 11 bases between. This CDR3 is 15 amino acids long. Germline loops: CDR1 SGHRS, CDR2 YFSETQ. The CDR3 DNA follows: TGCGCCAGCAGCTTGGGATCGGCAGGAAATGAAAAACTGTTTTTT. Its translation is CASSLGSAGNEKLFF.